The 28 T cell receptor beta chains in this list originate from one sample, sequenced in a study of vaccination effects on CD4 cells after COVID-19. Profiling relied on immunoSEQ multiplex PCR, and the TCRdb table lists in-frame clones only, not all of them. The table records just over 55,000 clones, around 84% of them present only once. Antigens of these TCRs are unknown. Once cultured for 9 to 11 days, the cells underwent separation to obtain CD4+ T cells. Everyone in the study got two shots of either the BNT162b2 or mRNA-1273 vaccine. The source material was CD4+ T cells from PBMCs cultured without peptide, sampled after COVID-19 vaccination. The receptor set was obtained from a human donor who received a COVID-19 vaccine.

The CDR3 protein is CATSWDRGSHSPLHF. DNA of the CDR3: TGTGCCACCAGCTGGGACAGGGGGTCCCATTCACCCCTCCACTTT. The chain recombines TRBV15 with TRBJ1-6, with 11 bases fitting TRBD1. Germline V gene sequence: CDR1 LNHNV, CDR2 YYDKDF (reference sequence). Trimming at V came to 5 bases and at J to 8 bases, leaving 5 bases not matched to a gene. CDR3 length: 15 residues.

This clone was counted at least ten times. The rearrangement uses TRBV30 and TRBJ1-1; D gene uncertain. Germline V gene data show CDR1 as GTSNPN and CDR2 as SVGIG (reference sequence). Trimming stripped 3 bases from V and 10 bases from J, with 12 bases between. The CDR3 sequence is 11 residues long. The CDR3 DNA sequence: TGTGCCTGGAGGATCGGAGGTCTAGCTTTCTTT. Amino acids: CAWRIGGLAFF.

V usage is TRBV5-1 and J usage is TRBJ1-1; D is uncertain. CDR3 length: 13 residues. V was trimmed by 0 bases and J by 1 base, leaving 4 bases between them. Germline CDR1 SGHRS, CDR2 YFSETQ. As DNA, the CDR3 is TGCGCCAGCAGCTTGGATCAGAACACTGAAGCTTTCTTT. Protein product: CASSLDQNTEAFF.

The chain employs TRBV3-1 (or the pseudogene TRBV3-2) and TRBJ2-3; TRBD2 matches 9 bases. Germline V gene data show CDR1 as LGHDT and CDR2 as YNNKEL (reference sequence). The CDR3 has 17 amino acids. V shed 0 bases, J shed 3 bases, and the junction held 7 bases outside the gene matches. DNA of the CDR3: TGTGCCAGCAGCCAAGAACTAAAGCGGGGGGCAACAGATACGCAGTATTTT. This translates into CASSQELKRGATDTQYF.

By its share, this clone is medium-sized. The V gene is TRBV6-5, the J gene TRBJ1-1; the D gene is possibly TRBD1 (5 bases). The CDR3 consists of 13 residues. Germline V lookup: CDR1 MNHEY, CDR2 SVGAGI. Deletions cut 4 bases from V and 1 base from J, with 7 bases between. The DNA for the CDR3 is TGTGCCAGCAGTTGGGGCCAGAACACTGAAGCTTTCTTT. Amino acids: CASSWGQNTEAFF.

This clone was seen once. The rearrangement uses TRBV18 and TRBJ1-5, with D hard to call. Germline loops: CDR1 KGHSH, CDR2 LQKENI. The CDR3 has 14 residues. V lost 3 bases and J lost 10, with 16 bases in between. CDR3 residues: CASSPQSSETPQHF. CDR3 DNA: TGTGCCAGCTCACCCCAATCTTCAGAGACCCCCCAGCATTTT.

Regarding this clone: Compared with germline, one end of the junction differs, possibly owing to a read error. The J gene is TRBJ2-6, the V gene TRBV18, with unresolved D. Per the germline V gene, CDR1 is KGHSH and CDR2 is LQKENI. CDR3 size: 17 residues. The CDR3 DNA reads TGTGCCAGCTCCCCACGAGGCCCCAACTCTGGGGCCAACGTCCTGACTTTC. This encodes CASSPRGPNSGANVLTF.

The rearrangement uses TRBV5-1 and TRBJ2-1; tentatively, D is TRBD1 (6 bases). Trimming stripped 0 bases from V and 2 bases from J, with 18 bases between. Germline CDR1 is SGHRS and CDR2 is YFSETQ. The CDR3 length is 18 residues. CDR3 DNA sequence: TGCGCCAGCAGCTTGGCCCCAAACAGGGTAGCCCCCTACAATGAGCAGTTCTTC. Translated: CASSLAPNRVAPYNEQFF.

The V call is TRBV15, the J call TRBJ1-5; a possible D gene is TRBD1 (6 bases). CDR1 is LNHNV and CDR2 is YYDKDF in the germline V gene (reference sequence). V lost 0 bases, J lost 6 bases, and 12 bases lay in between. This CDR3 has 15 residues. The CDR3 nucleotides read TGTGCCACCAGCAGAGATCGGGGGGGCTTTCAGCCCCAGCATTTT. The encoded protein is CATSRDRGGFQPQHF. Full variable domain (remainder filled in from reference TRBV15 and TRBJ1-5): DAMVIQNPRYQVTQFGKPVTLSCSQTLNHNVMYWYQQKSSQAPKLLFHYYDKDFNNEADTPDNFQSRRPNTSFCFLDIRSPGLGDTAMYLCATSRDRGGFQPQHFGDGTRLSIL.

The V gene is TRBV2, the J gene TRBJ1-1, with D unresolved. V lost 0 bases and J lost 4, with 6 bases in between. Germline lookup yields CDR1 SNHLY and CDR2 FYNNEI. The CDR3 sequence is 13 residues long. Here the CDR3 reads CASSEALGTEAFF. The CDR3 coding sequence is TGTGCCAGCAGTGAAGCGCTTGGCACTGAAGCTTTCTTT.

V usage is TRBV21-1 and J usage is TRBJ2-5; the D call TRBD2 from the table was never checked on the DNA. TRBV21-1 is tagged as a pseudogene. The CDR3 length is 16 residues. The CDR3 DNA follows: TGTGCCAGCAGCGTCCGGGACTACCGGAGGCTAGAGACCCAGTACTTC. Encoded protein: CASSVRDYRRLETQYF.

The V and J genes are TRBV29-1 and TRBJ2-7; D uncertain. Trimming stripped 7 bases from V and 4 bases from J, with 14 bases between. The CDR3 extends over 12 amino acids. Germline loops: CDR1 SQVTM, CDR2 ANQGSEA. Written as DNA, the CDR3 is TGCAGCGCGACGACAACCACATACGAGCAGTACTTC. Amino acids: CSATTTTYEQYF.

The rearrangement links TRBV20-1 to TRBJ2-5, with D uncertain. V lost 3 bases and J lost 1, with 9 bases in between. The CDR3 runs to 13 residues. CDR1 and CDR2 from the germline V gene are DFQATT and SNEGSKA (reference sequence). The CDR3 here is CSASLGIQETQYF. The DNA of the CDR3 is TGCAGTGCTAGTCTAGGGATCCAAGAGACCCAGTACTTC.

V gene TRBV2 combines with J gene TRBJ2-5, with 13 bases that match TRBD2. The germline V gene encodes CDR1 SNHLY and CDR2 FYNNEI. This CDR3 region has 13 residues. The J segment lost 8 bases and the V segment lost 6 bases, leaving 3 bases of the junction unmatched. CDR3 nucleotides: TGTGCCAGCAGCTCGGGACTAGCGGGAACCCAGTACTTC. It encodes CASSSGLAGTQYF.

In this sample, this clone turned up a few times. The chain links TRBV19 to TRBJ2-1; TRBD2 is a possible D gene (5 bases). The germline gives CDR1 LNHDA, CDR2 SQIVND (reference sequence). This CDR3 has 12 residues. V was clipped by 10 bases and J by 5 bases, with 12 bases between them. CDR3 DNA sequence: TGTGCCACCGTGAGGCGGGACAATGAGCAGTTCTTC. The encoded protein is CATVRRDNEQFF.

In its sample, this clone was seen once. This chain joins TRBV5-1 and TRBJ2-3, with TRBD1 matching 9 bases. Germline CDR1 and CDR2: SGHRS and YFSETQ. The CDR3 extends over 18 amino acids. With 2 bases clipped from V and 3 bases from J, the junction kept 13 bases outside the gene matches. The CDR3 reads CASSFNNYGTGRTDTQYF. DNA for the CDR3: TGCGCCAGCAGCTTTAACAACTACGGGACAGGGAGGACAGATACGCAGTATTTT.

Details on this clone: A junction boundary mismatches the germline segment, possibly from a read error. The rearrangement links TRBV5-1 to TRBJ1-2; D may be TRBD1 (5 bases). The CDR3 contains 11 residues. CDR1 and CDR2 from the germline V gene are SGHRS and YFSETQ. The CDR3 loop reads CASSLDRQPVF. The CDR3 DNA reads TGCGCCAGCAGCTTGGACCGACAGCCAGTCTTC.

CDR3 in amino acids: CASSYGSAISNQPQHF. CDR3 in DNA: TGTGCCAGCAGTTACGGGTCCGCGATTAGCAATCAGCCCCAGCATTTT. The V and J genes are TRBV6-2 or TRBV6-3 and TRBJ1-5; D gene uncertain. The CDR3 runs 16 residues. CDR1 is MNHEY and CDR2 is SVGEGT in the germline V gene. V was cut by 2 bases and J by 0 bases, with 11 bases left in between.

The chain links TRBV6-1 to TRBJ1-1, with a weak D call TRBD1 (5 bases). The CDR3 has 16 amino acids. Germline V gene sequence: CDR1 MNHNS, CDR2 SASEGT. The ends were cut back, 4 bases at V and 2 bases at J, with 17 bases in the middle. CDR3 amino acids: CASSGSSGLGNTEAFF. In DNA form, the CDR3 reads TGTGCCAGCAGTGGATCGTCAGGGCTGGGAAACACTGAAGCTTTCTTT.

The V and J genes are TRBV7-2 and TRBJ2-7, with D possibly matching TRBD1 (5 bases). Germline values: CDR1 SGHTA, CDR2 FQGNSA. The CDR3 runs 13 residues. The germline V and J ends were trimmed by 2 bases and 2 bases, with 7 bases remaining between them. Here the CDR3 reads CASSLLQAYEQYF. CDR3 coding DNA: TGTGCCAGCAGCTTATTACAGGCCTACGAGCAGTACTTC.

The chain combines TRBV2 with TRBJ2-7, with TRBD2 matching over 7 bases. V trimming: 6 bases; J trimming: 1 base; junction bases outside the gene matches: 6. CDR3 length: 14 residues. CDR1 is SNHLY and CDR2 is FYNNEI in the germline V gene. The CDR3 loop is CASRREANSYEQYF. The CDR3 DNA reads as TGTGCCAGCAGACGGGAGGCGAATTCCTACGAGCAGTACTTC.

This clone turned up a few times. CDR3 sequence: CASRGEGNQPQHF. CDR3 coding DNA: TGCGCCAGCAGGGGTGAGGGCAATCAGCCCCAGCATTTT. This chain joins TRBV5-1 and TRBJ1-5, with no clear D. CDR3 size: 13 residues. Germline V gene data show CDR1 as SGHRS and CDR2 as YFSETQ. V was clipped by 5 bases and J by 2 bases, with 8 bases between them.

This chain links TRBV6-4 with TRBJ2-3, with TRBD1 identical over 9 bases. The V and J ends lost 8 bases and 2 bases, in that order; junction bases with no gene match: 2. Germline CDR1 reads MRHNA; CDR2 reads SNTAGT. The length of the CDR3 is 13 residues. The CDR3 here is CASGTGHTDTQYF. The CDR3 DNA follows: TGTGCCAGCGGGACAGGGCACACAGATACGCAGTATTTT.

CDR3 sequence (DNA): TGTGCCATCAGTGTTGACAAGAACACTGAAGCTTTCTTT. It translates to CAISVDKNTEAFF. This rearrangement joins TRBV10-3 to TRBJ1-1; D uncertain. This CDR3 has 13 amino acids. Trimming stripped 4 bases from V and 1 base from J, with 7 bases between. Looked up from germline, CDR1 is ENHRY and CDR2 is SYGVKD.

About this clone: This sample includes further DNA sequences coding for the same CDR3. The chain recombines TRBV28 with TRBJ1-2, with a possible D match to TRBD1 (6 bases). The CDR3 contains 13 residues. Germline assignment: CDR1 MDHEN and CDR2 SYDVKM. V gave up 2 bases and J gave up 5 bases, with 9 bases separating them. The CDR3 is CASSLGQGYGYTF. The CDR3 DNA sequence: TGTGCCAGCAGTTTAGGTCAGGGGTATGGCTACACCTTC.

There are a few counts of this clone. V gene TRBV7-3 combines with J gene TRBJ2-7; TRBD2 agrees at 8 bases. This CDR3 has 13 residues. Looked up from germline, CDR1 is SGHTA and CDR2 is FQGTGA. V shed 2 bases and J 4 bases; nucleotides not matched to a gene: 1. The CDR3 DNA follows: TGTGCCAGCAGCTTATCGGGGGGGTACGAGCAGTACTTC. Protein product: CASSLSGGYEQYF.

The chain joins TRBV6-5 to TRBJ1-6; no definite D call. CDR1 is MNHEY and CDR2 is SVGAGI in the germline V gene. This CDR3 region has 11 residues. V gave up 2 bases and J gave up 14 bases, with 7 bases separating them. CDR3 amino acids: CASSYKGALHF. The CDR3 region has the DNA TGTGCCAGCAGTTACAAGGGAGCCCTCCACTTT.

CDR3 nucleotide sequence: TGTGCCAGCACTTCGGGGAAGGACTATGGCTACACCTTC. It translates to CASTSGKDYGYTF. The chain links TRBV12-3 or TRBV12-4 to TRBJ1-2, with D hard to call. The CDR3 is 13 residues long. Trimming removed 7 bases at V and 3 bases at J, with 12 bases between.